This is a list of T cell receptor beta chains from one sample in a study of blood T cell repertoires in COVID-19. The protocol was immunoSEQ multiplex PCR, while the TCRdb copy is restricted to in-frame clones and leaves out a portion. The table includes about 48,000 clones, 70% to 90% detected once. Sequenced input: peripheral blood. The source is a woman between 55 and 75 years old with acute or convalescent COVID-19. CDR3s include the opening cysteine and the closing phenylalanine or tryptophan. A D gene is named only where the DNA matches it firmly.

d_call v_call cdr3_aa
TRBD1 TRBV27 CASSKTGLQSAQHF
- TRBV27 CASSSGGANSPLHF
- TRBV10-3 CAISESPDRKQETQYF
- TRBV2 CASTKSPGGSYGYTF
- TRBV7-7 CASSFPGVGNEKLFF
- TRBV4-3 CASSQGGLGGYTF
TRBD1 TRBV9 CASSGGQVGYEQYF
- TRBV7-2 CASSLWGGASYEQYF
- TRBV6-5 CASSLDGMNTEAFF
- TRBV18 CASSRGQGNEKLFF
- TRBV4-1 CASSSSDTQYF
TRBD1 TRBV6-6 CASSSGGSNTEAFF
- TRBV9 CASSTWRFSEQFF
TRBD2 TRBV10-3 CAIRGSGSSETQYF
- TRBV19 CASSIGGQGTEAFF
- TRBV27 CASTLAYEQYF
TRBD1 TRBV29-1 CSVERTGPGELFF
- TRBV2 CASSVNFQGSGNTIYF
- TRBV12-3/TRBV12-4 CASTQTVNTEAFF
- TRBV5-6 CASSFPSGGTNYGYTF
- TRBV2 CASFTGYGGEKLFF
- TRBV3-1/TRBV3-2 CASSLRRGTEAFF
TRBD1 TRBV4-1 CASSAGTGVEKLFF